Shown below are 10 T cell receptor beta chains from a single sample sequenced in a study of CD8+ T cells in alopecia areata. The treatment denotes: oral pan-JAK inhibitor, 5-10 mg twice daily. Sequencing templates came from extracted RNA that was reverse transcribed into cDNA. Clones were read by immunoSEQ multiplex PCR, and TCRdb kept only the in-frame ones, dropping some. In the table there are about 200,000 clones, under 70% of which are singletons. This specimen was CD4+ T cells sorted from blood, taken at week 4, from a patient treated with tofacitinib. These receptors were collected from a human donor with alopecia areata.

The J gene is TRBJ2-4, the V gene TRBV7-2; D is unclear. Germline CDR1 SGHTA, CDR2 FQGNSA. This CDR3 has 11 residues. Trimming took 5 bases from V and 11 from J, leaving 10 bases between them. In DNA form, the CDR3 reads TGTGCCAGCAGCGCGTTTTTGGTTCAGTACTTC. Its translation is CASSAFLVQYF.

This clone appeared a few times. The CDR3 sequence: CASSFRREETQYF. DNA for the CDR3: TGTGCCAGCAGTTTCAGGAGAGAAGAGACCCAGTACTTC. This chain joins TRBV6-8 and TRBJ2-5; no clear D gene. The CDR3 extends over 13 amino acids. Germline V lookup: CDR1 MNHGY, CDR2 SAAAGT. The ends were cut back, 4 bases at V and 3 bases at J, with 9 bases in the middle.

This clone was detected once. The V and J genes are TRBV30 and TRBJ2-1, with 7 bases matching TRBD1. The CDR3 extends over 14 amino acids. V trimming: 5 bases; J trimming: 2 bases; junction bases outside the gene matches: 6. Germline CDR1 is GTSNPN and CDR2 is SVGIG (reference sequence). The CDR3 loop reads CAWAGGQTYNEQFF. The CDR3 nucleotides are TGTGCCTGGGCAGGGGGTCAGACCTACAATGAGCAGTTCTTC.

This clone was found a few times. The chain couples TRBV4-3 to TRBJ1-4, with a tentative D call TRBD1 (5 bases). The CDR3 is made up of 15 amino acids. CDR1 LGHNA and CDR2 YSLEER come from the germline V gene. Trimming removed 3 bases at V and 8 bases at J, with 16 bases between. DNA of the CDR3: TGCGCCAGCAGCCACGATCTAGTGACAGCAGAAAAACTGTTTTTT. Protein product: CASSHDLVTAEKLFF.

The chain has TRBV5-6 and TRBJ2-3, with D tentatively TRBD1 (5 bases). Per germline, CDR1 SGHDT and CDR2 YYEEEE. CDR3 length equals 13 residues. Trimming took 2 bases from V and 8 from J, leaving 12 bases between them. The CDR3 region is CASSFDSSGTQYF. In DNA, the CDR3 is TGTGCCAGCAGCTTCGACAGTTCGGGTACGCAGTATTTT.

The CDR3, as DNA: TGTGCCAGCAGCTTAGCGTTACACGAGCAGTACTTC. It translates to CASSLALHEQYF. V and J are TRBV7-2 and TRBJ2-7; no firm D call. V was pared by 0 bases and J by 5 bases, with 5 bases between. Germline V lookup: CDR1 SGHTA, CDR2 FQGNSA. The CDR3 loop spans 12 amino acids.

The chain couples TRBV11-1 to TRBJ2-7, with 7 bases that match TRBD1. Germline V gives CDR1 SGHAT, CDR2 FQDESV (reference sequence). V trimming: 1 base; J trimming: 6 bases; junction bases outside the gene matches: 6. The CDR3 is 14 residues long. The CDR3 sequence is CASSLDRDRSEQYF. CDR3 nucleotide sequence: TGTGCCAGCAGCTTAGACCGGGACAGATCCGAGCAGTACTTC.

CDR3 sequence reads: CACDRVGSPLHF. The CDR3 coding sequence is TGTGCCTGCGACAGGGTAGGGTCACCCCTCCACTTT. The genes are TRBV30 and TRBJ1-6; TRBD1 matches 7 bases. With 6 bases clipped from V and 10 bases from J, the junction kept 6 bases outside the gene matches. The CDR3 contains 12 residues. Germline CDR1 is GTSNPN and CDR2 is SVGIG (reference sequence).

This rearrangement joins TRBV19 to TRBJ1-1, with D possibly being TRBD1 (5 bases). Looked up from germline, CDR1 is LNHDA and CDR2 is SQIVND (reference sequence). V was shortened by 6 bases and J by 2 bases, with 13 bases between the two germline ends. The CDR3 totals 14 residues. The CDR3 sequence: CASRRGHTNTEAFF. The CDR3 coding sequence is TGTGCCAGTAGGAGAGGACACACTAACACTGAAGCTTTCTTT.

This clone appeared once. The chain is built from TRBV7-9 and TRBJ2-1; D unclear. There are 14 residues in the CDR3. V shed 1 base and J shed 8 bases, with 12 bases lying between them. The V gene's germline CDR1 is SEHNR and CDR2 FQNEAQ (reference sequence). CDR3 residues: CASSLGPGSHEQFF. The DNA of the CDR3 is TGTGCCAGCAGCTTAGGACCAGGTAGCCATGAGCAGTTCTTC.